This T cell receptor beta chain was captured by sequencing in a study of regulatory T cells in long-lasting Graves disease. Findings of the study overall: Favored gene segments in persistent disease were TRBV28, TRBJ1-2 and TRBJ2-5.

This clonotype was recorded at least ten times. The antigen remains unidentified. Combining iRepertoire HTBI primers with Arm-PCR of CDR3 regions, the authors built TCR beta libraries. TCRdb re-derived calls from the multiplex PCR reads in MiXCR, one entry per CDR3 protein. There are about 460,000 distinct CDR3 sequences in the sample; 12% to 15% occur only once, and around a sixth lies in the top ten. Germline V gives CDR1 SNHLY, CDR2 FYNNEI. The CDR3 consists of 18 residues. V gave up 7 bases and J gave up 3 bases; unmatched junction bases: 21. As for time point: newly diagnosed GD, antithyroid drugs for less than 3 months. The TCR library used RNA extracted from PBMCs. Per American Thyroid Association guidelines, Graves' disease was diagnosed. These data are also associated with another study on T cells in Graves' hyperthyroidism and ophthalmopathy. That paper notes: Aged 18 to 65, the patients had hyperthyroidism that was newly diagnosed and had lasted under 2 months. Ophthalmopathy stood apart from stable hyperthyroidism in a 13 V-J model.

This sample comprised peripheral blood mononuclear cells (PBMCs), obtained at new diagnosis, from a patient treated with antithyroid drugs. The chain recombines TRBV2 with TRBJ2-7; 7 positions match TRBD2. The sequence derives from a woman aged 45 to 65 with Graves disease. The CDR3 reads CASITPAGVLQTNYEQYF. Here the CDR3 DNA reads TGTGCCAGCATCACCCCGGCGGGAGTACTCCAAACCAACTACGAGCAGTACTTC.